Listed here are 2 T cell receptor beta chains from one sample, sequenced in a study of shared clonotypes between healthy human individuals (TCRdb year 2020). To prepare the library, the immunoSEQ multiplex PCR assay was applied. In its TCRdb copy, this immuneACCESS table keeps in-frame sequences only and misses some clones. Where compared with another copy, unresolved V genes explain less than half of these, and the others have no known cause. The sample profile shows some 2,000,000 clones; roughly 94% of them were found once. The ten biggest clones cover 0.13% of the sample. Sequencing input: naive CD4+ T cells sorted from blood. The label giving this sample's cell subset or site can be read as: CD45RA+ positively selected. Receptors originate from a young man in good health.

The V gene is TRBV5-4, the J gene TRBJ2-7, with 8 bases that match TRBD2. The V segment lost 4 bases and the J segment 6 bases; nucleotides outside the gene matches: 12. Germline V gives CDR1 SGHNT, CDR2 YYREEE (reference sequence). The CDR3 covers 15 residues. The CDR3 protein is CASSTSGGKGSEQYF. CDR3 coding DNA: TGTGCCAGCAGCACCTCGGGAGGGAAAGGGTCCGAGCAGTACTTC.

The rearrangement links TRBV5-4 to TRBJ2-7; TRBD1 is a possible D gene (5 bases). This CDR3 is built from 13 residues. The germline gives CDR1 SGHNT, CDR2 YYREEE (reference sequence). Trimming cost V 3 bases and J 2 bases, with 9 bases left between them. CDR3 in DNA: TGTGCCAGCAGCTCAGGGAATACCTACGAGCAGTACTTC. Translating gives CASSSGNTYEQYF. The variable domain in full, with the rest retrieved from reference TRBV5-4 and TRBJ2-7, is ETGVTQSPTHLIKTRGQQVTLRCSSQSGHNTVSWYQQALGQGPQFIFQYYREEENGRGNFPPRFSGLQFPNYSSELNVNALELDDSALYLCASSSGNTYEQYFGPGTRLTVT.